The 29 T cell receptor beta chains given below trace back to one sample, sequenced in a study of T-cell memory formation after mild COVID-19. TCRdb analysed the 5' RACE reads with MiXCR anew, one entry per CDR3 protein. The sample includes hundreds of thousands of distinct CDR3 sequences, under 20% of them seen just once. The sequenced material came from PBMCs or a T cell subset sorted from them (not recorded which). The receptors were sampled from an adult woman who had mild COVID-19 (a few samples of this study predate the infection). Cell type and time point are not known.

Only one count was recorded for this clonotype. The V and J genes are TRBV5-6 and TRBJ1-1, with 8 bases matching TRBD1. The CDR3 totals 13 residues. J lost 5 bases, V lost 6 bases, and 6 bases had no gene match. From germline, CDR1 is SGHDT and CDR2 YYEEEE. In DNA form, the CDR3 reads TGTGCCAGCAACCAGGGGGCGCCTACTGAAGCTTTCTTT. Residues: CASNQGAPTEAFF.

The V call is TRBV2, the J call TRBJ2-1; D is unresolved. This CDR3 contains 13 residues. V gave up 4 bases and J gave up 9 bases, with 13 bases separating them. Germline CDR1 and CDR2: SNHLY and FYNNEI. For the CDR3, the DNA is TGTGCCAGCAGTGTCTCTGCCCGGTTTGAGCAGTTCTTC. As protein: CASSVSARFEQFF.

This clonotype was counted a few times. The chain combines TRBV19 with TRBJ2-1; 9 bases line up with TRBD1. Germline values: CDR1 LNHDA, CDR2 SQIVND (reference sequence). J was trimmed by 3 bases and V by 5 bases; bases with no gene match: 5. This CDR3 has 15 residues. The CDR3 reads CASSPGTGYYNEQFF. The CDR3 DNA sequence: TGTGCCAGTAGTCCCGGGACAGGGTACTACAATGAGCAGTTCTTC.

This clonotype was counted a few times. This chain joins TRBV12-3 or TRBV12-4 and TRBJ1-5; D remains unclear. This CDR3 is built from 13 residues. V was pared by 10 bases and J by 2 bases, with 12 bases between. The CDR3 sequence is CATGMGGNQPQHF. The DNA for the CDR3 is TGTGCCACCGGGATGGGAGGCAATCAGCCCCAGCATTTT.

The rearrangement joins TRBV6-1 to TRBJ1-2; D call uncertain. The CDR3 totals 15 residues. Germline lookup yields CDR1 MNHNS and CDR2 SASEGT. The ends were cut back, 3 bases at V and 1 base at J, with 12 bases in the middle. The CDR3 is CASSDRRGGNYGYTF. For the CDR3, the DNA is TGTGCCAGCAGTGACCGCCGCGGCGGTAACTATGGCTACACCTTC.

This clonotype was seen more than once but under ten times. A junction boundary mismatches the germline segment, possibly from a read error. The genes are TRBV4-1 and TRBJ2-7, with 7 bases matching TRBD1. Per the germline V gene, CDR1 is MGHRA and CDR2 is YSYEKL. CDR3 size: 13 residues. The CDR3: CASSQYIFDRANF. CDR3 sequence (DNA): TGCGCCAGCAGCCAATACATTTTCGACAGGGCCAACTTC.

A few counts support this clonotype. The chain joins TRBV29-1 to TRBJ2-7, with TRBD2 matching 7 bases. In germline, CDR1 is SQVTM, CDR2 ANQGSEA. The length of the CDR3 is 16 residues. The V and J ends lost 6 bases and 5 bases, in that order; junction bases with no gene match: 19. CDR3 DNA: TGCAGCGTCCAGCCGGGGGAGGCGGGAGTAACCGACGAGCAGTACTTC. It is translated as CSVQPGEAGVTDEQYF.

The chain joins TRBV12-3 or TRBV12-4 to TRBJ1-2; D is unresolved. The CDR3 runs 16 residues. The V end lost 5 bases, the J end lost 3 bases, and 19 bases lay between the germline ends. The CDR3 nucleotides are TGTGCCAGCAGTCCTCTTCTCGCCGACACCCACTATGGCTACACCTTC. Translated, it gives CASSPLLADTHYGYTF.

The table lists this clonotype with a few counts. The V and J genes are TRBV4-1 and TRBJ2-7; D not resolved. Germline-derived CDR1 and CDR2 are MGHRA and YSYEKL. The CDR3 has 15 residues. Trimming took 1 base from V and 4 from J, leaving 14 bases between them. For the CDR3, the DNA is TGCGCCAGCAGCCAAGGACATACGGCTATTTACGAGCAGTACTTC. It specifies CASSQGHTAIYEQYF.

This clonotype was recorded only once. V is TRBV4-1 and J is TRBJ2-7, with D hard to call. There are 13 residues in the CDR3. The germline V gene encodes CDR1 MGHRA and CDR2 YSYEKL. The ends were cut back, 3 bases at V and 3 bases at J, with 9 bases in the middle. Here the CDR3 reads CASSQAYNYEQYF. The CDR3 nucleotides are TGCGCCAGCAGCCAGGCCTACAACTACGAGCAGTACTTC.

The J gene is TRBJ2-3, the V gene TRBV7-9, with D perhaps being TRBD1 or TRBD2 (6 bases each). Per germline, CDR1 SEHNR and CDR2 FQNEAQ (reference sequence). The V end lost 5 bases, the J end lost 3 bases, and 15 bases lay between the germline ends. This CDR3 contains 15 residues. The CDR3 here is CASSARGRGTDTQYF. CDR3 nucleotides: TGTGCCAGCAGCGCACGGGGGCGCGGGACAGATACGCAGTATTTT.

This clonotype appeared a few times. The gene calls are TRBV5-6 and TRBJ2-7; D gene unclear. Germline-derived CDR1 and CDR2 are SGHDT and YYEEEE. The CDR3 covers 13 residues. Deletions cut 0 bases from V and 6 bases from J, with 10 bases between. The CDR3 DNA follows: TGTGCCAGCAGCTTGGACCGCACCTCCGAGCAGTACTTC. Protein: CASSLDRTSEQYF.

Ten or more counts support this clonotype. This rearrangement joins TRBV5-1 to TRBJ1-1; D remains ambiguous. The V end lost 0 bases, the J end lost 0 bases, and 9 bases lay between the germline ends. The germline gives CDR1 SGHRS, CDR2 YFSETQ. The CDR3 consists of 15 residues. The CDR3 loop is CASSLAAGLNTEAFF. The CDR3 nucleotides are TGCGCCAGCAGCTTGGCAGCAGGTCTGAACACTGAAGCTTTCTTT.

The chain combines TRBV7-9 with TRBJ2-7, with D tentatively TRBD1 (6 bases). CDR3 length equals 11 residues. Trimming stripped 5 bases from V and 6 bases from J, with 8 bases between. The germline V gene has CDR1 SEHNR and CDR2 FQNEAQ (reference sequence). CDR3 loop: CASSLQGEQYF. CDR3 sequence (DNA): TGTGCCAGCAGCCTACAGGGCGAGCAGTACTTC. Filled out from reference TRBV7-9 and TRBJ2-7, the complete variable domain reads DTGVSQNPRHKITKRGQNVTFRCDPISEHNRLYWYRQTLGQGPEFLTYFQNEAQLEKSRLLSDRFSAERPKGSFSTLEIQRTEQGDSAMYLCASSLQGEQYFGPGTRLTVT.

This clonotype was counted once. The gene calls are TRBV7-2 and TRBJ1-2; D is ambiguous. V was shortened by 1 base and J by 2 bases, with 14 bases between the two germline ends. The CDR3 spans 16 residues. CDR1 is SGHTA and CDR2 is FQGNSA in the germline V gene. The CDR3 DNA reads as TGTGCCAGCAGCTTAGGTCAGACGTTCATAAACTATGGCTACACCTTC. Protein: CASSLGQTFINYGYTF.

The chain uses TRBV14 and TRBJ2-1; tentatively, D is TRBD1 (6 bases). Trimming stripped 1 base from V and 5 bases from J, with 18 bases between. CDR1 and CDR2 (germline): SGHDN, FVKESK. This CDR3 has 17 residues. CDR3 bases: TGTGCCAGCAGCCAAGGAGGGTACAGGGCTGACCACAATGAGCAGTTCTTC. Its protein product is CASSQGGYRADHNEQFF.

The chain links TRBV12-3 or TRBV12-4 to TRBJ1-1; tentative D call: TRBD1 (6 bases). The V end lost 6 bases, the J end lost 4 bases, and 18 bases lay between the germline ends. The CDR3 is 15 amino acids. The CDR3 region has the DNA TGTGCCAGCAGCCGACACGTTGGGGGGGCCACTGAAGCTTTCTTT. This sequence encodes CASSRHVGGATEAFF.

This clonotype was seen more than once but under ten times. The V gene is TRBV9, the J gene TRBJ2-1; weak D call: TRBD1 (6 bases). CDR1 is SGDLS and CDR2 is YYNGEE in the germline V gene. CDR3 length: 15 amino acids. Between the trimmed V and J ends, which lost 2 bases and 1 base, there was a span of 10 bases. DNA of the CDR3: TGTGCCAGCAGCGTGGGGGCTAGGTCCTACAATGAGCAGTTCTTC. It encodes CASSVGARSYNEQFF.

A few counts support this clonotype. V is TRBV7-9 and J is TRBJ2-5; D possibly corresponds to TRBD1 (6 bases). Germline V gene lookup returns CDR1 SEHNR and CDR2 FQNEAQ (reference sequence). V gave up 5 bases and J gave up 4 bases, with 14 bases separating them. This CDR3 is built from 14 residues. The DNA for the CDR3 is TGTGCCAGCAGCCCGGGACAAACAAGAGAGACCCAGTACTTC. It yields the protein CASSPGQTRETQYF.

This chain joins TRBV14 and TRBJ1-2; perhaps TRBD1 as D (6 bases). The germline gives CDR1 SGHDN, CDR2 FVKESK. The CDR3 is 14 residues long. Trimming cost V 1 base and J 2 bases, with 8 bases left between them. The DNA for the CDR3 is TGTGCCAGCAGCCAAGGAGGGGGGAACTATGGCTACACCTTC. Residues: CASSQGGGNYGYTF.

This chain's CDR3 is CASRHDRGYGYTF. The CDR3 region has the DNA TGTGCCAGCAGACATGACAGGGGCTATGGCTACACCTTC. V usage is TRBV7-9 and J usage is TRBJ1-2; TRBD1 aligns across 8 bases. The trim removed 6 bases at V and 4 bases at J, leaving 4 bases unmatched. CDR1 is SEHNR, CDR2 FQNEAQ, per germline (reference sequence). The CDR3 loop spans 13 amino acids.

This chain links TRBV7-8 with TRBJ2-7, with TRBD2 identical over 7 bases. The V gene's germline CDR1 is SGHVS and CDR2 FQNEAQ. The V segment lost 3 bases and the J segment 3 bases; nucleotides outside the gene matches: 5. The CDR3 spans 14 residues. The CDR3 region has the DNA TGTGCCAGCAGCTTTGCGGGAGACCACTACGAGCAGTACTTC. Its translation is CASSFAGDHYEQYF. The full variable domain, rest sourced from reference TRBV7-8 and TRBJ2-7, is GAGVSQSPRYKVAKRGQDVALRCDPISGHVSLFWYQQALGQGPEFLTYFQNEAQLDKSGLPSDRFFAERPEGSVSTLKIQRTQQEDSAVYLCASSFAGDHYEQYFGPGTRLTVT.

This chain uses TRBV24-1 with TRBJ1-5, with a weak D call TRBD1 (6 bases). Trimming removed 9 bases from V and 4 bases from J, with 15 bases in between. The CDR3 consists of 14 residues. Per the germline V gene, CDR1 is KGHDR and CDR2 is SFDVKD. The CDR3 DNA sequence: TGTGCCACCGGGCGGGGGGGCACGAATCAGCCCCAGCATTTT. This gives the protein CATGRGGTNQPQHF.

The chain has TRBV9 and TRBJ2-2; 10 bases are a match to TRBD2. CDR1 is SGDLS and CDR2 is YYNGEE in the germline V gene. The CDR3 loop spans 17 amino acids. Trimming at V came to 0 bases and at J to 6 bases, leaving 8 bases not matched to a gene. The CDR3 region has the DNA TGTGCCAGCAGCGTAGTCATGAGCGGGAGGGGTGCCGGGGAGCTGTTTTTT. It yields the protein CASSVVMSGRGAGELFF. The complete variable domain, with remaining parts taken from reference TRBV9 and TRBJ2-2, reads DSGVTQTPKHLITATGQRVTLRCSPRSGDLSVYWYQQSLDQGLQFLIQYYNGEERAKGNILERFSAQQFPDLHSELNLSSLELGDSALYFCASSVVMSGRGAGELFFGEGSRLTVL.

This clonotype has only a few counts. Written as DNA, the CDR3 is TGTGCCAGCAGTTTAGGGGCGGCGCCAGGCTACGAGCAGTACTTC. Encoded protein: CASSLGAAPGYEQYF. The rearrangement links TRBV27 to TRBJ2-7; tentative D call: TRBD1 (5 bases). The CDR3 sequence is 15 residues long. Germline CDR1 reads MNHEY; CDR2 reads SMNVEV (reference sequence). The V end was cut by 2 bases, the J end by 3 bases, with 14 bases between.

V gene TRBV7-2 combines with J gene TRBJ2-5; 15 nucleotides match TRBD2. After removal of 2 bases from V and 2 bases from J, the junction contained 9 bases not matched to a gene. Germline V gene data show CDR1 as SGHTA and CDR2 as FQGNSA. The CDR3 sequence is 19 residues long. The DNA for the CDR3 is TGTGCCAGCAGCTTATCGGGGACTAGCGGGAGGTCTAAGCAAGAGACCCAGTACTTC. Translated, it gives CASSLSGTSGRSKQETQYF.

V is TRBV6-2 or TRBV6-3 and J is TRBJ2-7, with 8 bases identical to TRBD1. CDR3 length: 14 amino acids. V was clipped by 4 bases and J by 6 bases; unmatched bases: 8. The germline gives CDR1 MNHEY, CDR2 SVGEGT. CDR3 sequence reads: CASSLSLQGGEQYF. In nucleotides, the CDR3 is TGTGCCAGCAGTTTGTCTCTACAGGGGGGCGAGCAGTACTTC.

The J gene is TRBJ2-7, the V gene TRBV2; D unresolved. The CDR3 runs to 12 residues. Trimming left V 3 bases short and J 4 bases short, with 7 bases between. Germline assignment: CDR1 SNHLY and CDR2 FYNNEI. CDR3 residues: CASSENSYEQYF. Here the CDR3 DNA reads TGTGCCAGCAGTGAGAACTCTTACGAGCAGTACTTC.

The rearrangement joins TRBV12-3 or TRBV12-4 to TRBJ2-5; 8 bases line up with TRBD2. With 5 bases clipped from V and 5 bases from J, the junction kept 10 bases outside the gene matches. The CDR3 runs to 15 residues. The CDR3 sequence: CASSIPSGGTETQYF. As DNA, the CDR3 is TGTGCCAGCAGTATCCCGTCGGGAGGGACGGAGACCCAGTACTTC.